These 18 T cell receptor beta chains were sequenced from one sample in a study of blood T cell repertoires in COVID-19. TCRdb's copy holds only in-frame clones and misses some; the assay was immunoSEQ multiplex PCR. The profile shows fewer than 95,000 clones, 89% of them singletons. Sequenced sample: peripheral blood. These receptor sequences come from a man aged 50-59 years with acute or convalescent COVID-19.

The chain combines TRBV20-1 with TRBJ1-1; the match to TRBD1 covers 9 bases. Trimming at V came to 3 bases and at J to 4 bases, leaving 12 bases not matched to a gene. The CDR3 is 16 amino acids. CDR1 is DFQATT and CDR2 is SNEGSKA in the germline V gene (reference sequence). For the CDR3, the DNA is TGCAGTGCTAGTGTGGAACAGGGGGCTGGTAGCACTGAAGCTTTCTTT. Amino acids: CSASVEQGAGSTEAFF.

This clone was counted only a few times. For the CDR3, the DNA is TGTGCCTCCGGGAAGGGTGCAACTAATGAAAAACTGTTTTTT. Encoded protein: CASGKGATNEKLFF. The chain combines TRBV10-3 with TRBJ1-4, with D uncertain. V dropped 11 bases and J dropped 0 bases, with 13 bases sitting between them. CDR1 and CDR2 (germline): ENHRY, SYGVKD. CDR3 length equals 14 residues.

The J gene is TRBJ1-1, the V gene TRBV5-1, with D maybe TRBD1 (6 bases). The germline V and J ends were trimmed by 3 bases and 7 bases, with 7 bases remaining between them. Germline V gives CDR1 SGHRS, CDR2 YFSETQ. This CDR3 has 11 residues. Here the CDR3 DNA reads TGCGCCAGCAGCTACAGGGATGAAGCTTTCTTT. Its protein product is CASSYRDEAFF.

This rearrangement joins TRBV5-1 to TRBJ2-2; D might be TRBD1 (6 bases). The CDR3 has 14 residues. Germline CDR1 and CDR2: SGHRS and YFSETQ. The V end was cut by 6 bases, the J end by 4 bases, with 13 bases between. CDR3 DNA: TGCGCCAGCACCCAACAGGGAAGCACCGGGGAGCTGTTTTTT. Its protein product is CASTQQGSTGELFF.

The chain carries TRBV20-1 and TRBJ2-3; no definite D call. Trimming cost V 3 bases and J 1 base, with 8 bases left between them. CDR3 length equals 13 residues. Germline-derived CDR1 and CDR2 are DFQATT and SNEGSKA (reference sequence). This CDR3 reads CSASLSGTDTQYF. CDR3 DNA: TGCAGTGCTAGTCTCTCAGGCACAGATACGCAGTATTTT.

This chain links TRBV3-1 (or the pseudogene TRBV3-2) with TRBJ1-3, with D possibly being TRBD1 (6 bases). Germline V gene lookup returns CDR1 LGHDT and CDR2 YNNKEL (reference sequence). The CDR3 sequence is 19 residues long. V lost 0 bases to trimming and J lost 0 bases, with 18 bases between them. The CDR3 nucleotides read TGTGCCAGCAGCCAAGAATATTGGTCAGGGGTACTCTCTGGAAACACCATATATTTT. Translation: CASSQEYWSGVLSGNTIYF.

V gene TRBV5-6 combines with J gene TRBJ1-2, with a weak D call TRBD1 (5 bases). CDR1 is SGHDT and CDR2 is YYEEEE in the germline V gene. The CDR3 loop spans 13 amino acids. The V gene lost 4 bases and the J gene lost 4 bases, with 11 bases spanning the gap. CDR3 protein: CASSNHGGYGYTF. The CDR3 coding sequence is TGTGCCAGCAGCAACCACGGGGGCTATGGCTACACCTTC.

The chain recombines TRBV12-3 or TRBV12-4 with TRBJ2-2; D ambiguous. The CDR3 length is 13 residues. V was shortened by 2 bases and J by 4 bases, with 5 bases between the two germline ends. The CDR3 sequence is CASSLSFTGELFF. The CDR3 DNA follows: TGTGCCAGCAGTTTATCGTTCACCGGGGAGCTGTTTTTT.

This chain connects TRBV7-8 to TRBJ2-2, with TRBD2 matching over 9 bases. This CDR3 contains 15 residues. Looked up from germline, CDR1 is SGHVS and CDR2 is FQNEAQ. The J segment lost 7 bases and the V segment lost 5 bases, leaving 8 bases of the junction unmatched. This CDR3 reads CASSPMLAGVGELFF. Written as DNA, the CDR3 is TGTGCCAGCAGCCCGATGTTAGCGGGGGTCGGGGAGCTGTTTTTT.

V usage is TRBV7-9 and J usage is TRBJ1-2; 8 nucleotides align to TRBD1. CDR3 length: 14 amino acids. Germline V gives CDR1 SEHNR, CDR2 FQNEAQ (reference sequence). With 1 base clipped from V and 7 bases from J, the junction kept 5 bases outside the gene matches. CDR3 protein: CASSLGRTGGGYTF. CDR3 DNA: TGTGCCAGCAGCTTAGGAAGAACAGGGGGTGGCTACACCTTC.

The CDR3 here is CASSPRAFNYGYTF. The CDR3 nucleotides read TGTGCCAGCAGCCCGCGGGCCTTTAACTATGGCTACACCTTC. This chain uses TRBV11-1 with TRBJ1-2; D remains ambiguous. Looked up from germline, CDR1 is SGHAT and CDR2 is FQDESV (reference sequence). V was pared by 5 bases and J by 1 base, with 11 bases between. This CDR3 spans 14 amino acids.

J is TRBJ1-2 and V is TRBV6-5, with 10 nucleotides matching TRBD1. Germline loops: CDR1 MNHEY, CDR2 SVGAGI. V shed 8 bases, J shed 2 bases, and the junction held 8 bases outside the gene matches. This CDR3 contains 15 residues. CDR3 residues: CASGGWTGGNYGYTF. The CDR3 nucleotides are TGTGCCAGCGGGGGATGGACAGGGGGGAACTATGGCTACACCTTC.

The rearrangement links TRBV3-1 (or the pseudogene TRBV3-2) to TRBJ2-1; 13 bases are shared with TRBD2. Germline V gene lookup returns CDR1 LGHDT and CDR2 YNNKEL (reference sequence). Trimming at V came to 6 bases and at J to 7 bases, leaving 9 bases not matched to a gene. This CDR3 spans 16 amino acids. CDR3 coding DNA: TGTGCCAGCAGACGTACTAGCGGGGGGGCATGGAATGAGCAGTTCTTC. Translation gives CASRRTSGGAWNEQFF.

The chain links TRBV5-4 to TRBJ1-4, with TRBD1 matching 9 bases. V shed 0 bases and J 8 bases; nucleotides not matched to a gene: 8. This CDR3 is built from 16 residues. The germline gives CDR1 SGHNT, CDR2 YYREEE (reference sequence). CDR3 protein: CASSLDRTGVGEKLFF. The CDR3 bases are TGTGCCAGCAGCTTGGATCGGACAGGGGTGGGAGAAAAACTGTTTTTT.

This clone was seen only a few times. The CDR3 sequence is CASSVGHRTDTQYF. DNA for the CDR3: TGCGCCAGCAGTGTCGGACACCGCACAGATACGCAGTATTTT. V gene TRBV10-2 combines with J gene TRBJ2-3; D might be TRBD1 (5 bases). V lost 4 bases and J lost 1, with 9 bases in between. Looked up from germline, CDR1 is WSHSY and CDR2 is SAAADI. CDR3 size: 14 residues.

The chain couples TRBV10-3 to TRBJ1-2, with D uncertain. CDR1 is ENHRY, CDR2 SYGVKD, per germline. The CDR3 runs 13 residues. V lost 7 bases to trimming and J lost 3 bases, with 12 bases between them. CDR3 nucleotides: TGTGCCATCAATCCAGGTTCGGACTATGGCTACACCTTC. Translation: CAINPGSDYGYTF.

The chain employs TRBV19 and TRBJ1-5; 8 bases are a match to TRBD1. Germline-derived CDR1 and CDR2 are LNHDA and SQIVND (reference sequence). The CDR3 sequence is 15 residues long. Germline trimming cut 6 bases from V and 6 bases from J; bases unmatched to any gene: 10. The CDR3 DNA is TGTGCCAGTAGGACAGGGGAAGGTCGCACTCAGCCCCAGCATTTT. Translated, it gives CASRTGEGRTQPQHF.

The rearrangement links TRBV3-1 (or the pseudogene TRBV3-2) to TRBJ1-1; D gene ambiguous. CDR3 length: 13 residues. The germline CDR1 and CDR2 sequences are LGHDT and YNNKEL (reference sequence). V was clipped by 1 base and J by 7 bases, with 10 bases between them. The CDR3 sequence: CASSQGRDIEAFF. The CDR3 region has the DNA TGTGCCAGCAGCCAAGGTCGGGATATTGAAGCTTTCTTT.